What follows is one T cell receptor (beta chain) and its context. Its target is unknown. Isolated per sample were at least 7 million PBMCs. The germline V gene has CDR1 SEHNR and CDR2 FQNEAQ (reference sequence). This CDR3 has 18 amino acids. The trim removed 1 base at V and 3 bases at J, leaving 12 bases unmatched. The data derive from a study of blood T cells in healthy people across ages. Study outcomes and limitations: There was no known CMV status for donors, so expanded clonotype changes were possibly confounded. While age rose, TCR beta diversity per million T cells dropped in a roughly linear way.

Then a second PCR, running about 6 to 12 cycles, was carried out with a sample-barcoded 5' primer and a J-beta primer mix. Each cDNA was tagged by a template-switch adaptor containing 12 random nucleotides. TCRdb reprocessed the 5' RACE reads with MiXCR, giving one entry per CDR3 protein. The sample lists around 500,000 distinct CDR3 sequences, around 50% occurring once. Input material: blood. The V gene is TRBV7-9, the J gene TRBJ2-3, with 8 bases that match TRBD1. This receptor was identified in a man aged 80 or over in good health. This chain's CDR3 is CASSLGSRGRAMTDTQYF. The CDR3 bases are TGTGCCAGCAGCTTAGGGAGCAGGGGGCGCGCGATGACAGATACGCAGTATTTT.